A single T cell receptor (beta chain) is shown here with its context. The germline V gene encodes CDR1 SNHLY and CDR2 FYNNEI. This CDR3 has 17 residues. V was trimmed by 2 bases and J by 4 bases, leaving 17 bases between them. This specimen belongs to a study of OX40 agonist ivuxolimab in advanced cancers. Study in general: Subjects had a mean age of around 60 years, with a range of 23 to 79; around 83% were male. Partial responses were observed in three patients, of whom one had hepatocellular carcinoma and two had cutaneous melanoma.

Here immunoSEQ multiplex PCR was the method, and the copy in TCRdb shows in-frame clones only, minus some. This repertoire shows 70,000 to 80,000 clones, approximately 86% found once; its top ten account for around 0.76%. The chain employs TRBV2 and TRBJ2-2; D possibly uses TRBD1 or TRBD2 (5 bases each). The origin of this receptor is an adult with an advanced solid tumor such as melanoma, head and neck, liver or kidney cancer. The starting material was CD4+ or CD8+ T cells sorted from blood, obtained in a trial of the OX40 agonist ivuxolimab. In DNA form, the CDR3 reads TGTGCCAGCAGTGAATACGCAGGGAGCTTGTTCACCGGGGAGCTGTTTTTT. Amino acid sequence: CASSEYAGSLFTGELFF. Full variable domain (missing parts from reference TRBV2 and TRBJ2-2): EPEVTQTPSHQVTQMGQEVILRCVPISNHLYFYWYRQILGQKVEFLVSFYNNEISEKSEIFDDQFSVERPDGSNFTLKIRSTKLEDSAMYFCASSEYAGSLFTGELFFGEGSRLTVL.